Sequencing of this TCR beta chain was carried out in a study of cytomegalovirus exposure and HLA in healthy donors. In the PCR, 60 Vbeta and 13 Jbeta primers were used. Measured with immunoSEQ multiplex PCR; TCRdb has only the in-frame clones, and not every one. The sample yields around 150,000 clones, roughly 80% seen once. J was trimmed by 7 bases and V by 4 bases; bases with no gene match: 7. Germline-derived CDR1 and CDR2 are SGHNT and YYREEE (reference sequence). The CDR3 runs to 15 residues. The sequenced sample consisted of PBMCs. This clonotype was obtained from a woman aged 25 to 39 in good health and CMV-seronegative. This sequence joins TRBV5-4 and TRBJ2-2, with 10 bases lining up with TRBD1. CDR3 in amino acids: CASSRPGTGDGELFF. The DNA of the CDR3 is TGTGCCAGCAGCCGTCCCGGGACAGGGGACGGGGAGCTGTTTTTT.